The clone carrying this T cell receptor (beta chain) was found many times. Its antigen remains unknown. TCR beta CDR3 regions were amplified from RNA. TCR CDR3 underwent first-round RT-PCR with the HTBI primer set. TCRdb reanalysed the multiplex PCR reads using MiXCR and keeps one entry per CDR3 protein. The sample records approximately 400,000 distinct CDR3 sequences, about 18% being singletons. This entry belongs to a study of T cells in Graves' hyperthyroidism and ophthalmopathy. As for the study in general: At initial diagnosis, before any treatment had begun, peripheral blood was obtained. Findings and caveats of the study: The authors' 13 V-J model separated ophthalmopathy from stable hyperthyroidism. Median prediction lead before ophthalmopathy onset was 6.5 months with the model.

Each 10 ml fresh peripheral blood draw supplied the PBMCs. V gave up 5 bases and J gave up 8 bases; unmatched junction bases: 5. CDR1 is SGHAT and CDR2 is FQNNGV in the germline V gene. The length of the CDR3 is 13 residues. The sample consisted of blood. This receptor was taken from a man aged 18 to 30 with Graves' ophthalmopathy. The chain employs TRBV11-2 and TRBJ1-4; 7 positions agree with TRBD1. Written as DNA, the CDR3 is TGTGCCAGCAGCACCAGGGGGGGAGAAAAACTGTTTTTT. The encoded protein is CASSTRGGEKLFF.